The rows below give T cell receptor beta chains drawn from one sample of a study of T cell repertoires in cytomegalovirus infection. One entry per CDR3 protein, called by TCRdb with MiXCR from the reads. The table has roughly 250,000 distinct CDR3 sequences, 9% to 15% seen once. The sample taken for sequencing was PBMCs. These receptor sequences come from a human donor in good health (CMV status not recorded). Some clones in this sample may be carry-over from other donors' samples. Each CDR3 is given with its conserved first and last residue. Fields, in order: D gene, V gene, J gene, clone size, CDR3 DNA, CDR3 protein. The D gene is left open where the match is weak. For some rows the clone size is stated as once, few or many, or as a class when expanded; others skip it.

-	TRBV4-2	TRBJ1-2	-	TGTGCCAGCAGCCAAGATTCGGGACTATATGGCTACACCTTC	CASSQDSGLYGYTF
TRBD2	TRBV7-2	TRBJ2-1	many	TGTGCCAGCAGCTCACTAGCGAACTCCTACAATGAGCAGTTCTTC	CASSSLANSYNEQFF
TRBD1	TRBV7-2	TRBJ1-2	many	TGTGCCAGCAGCTTACATACAGGGGGCGACGGCTACACCTTC	CASSLHTGGDGYTF
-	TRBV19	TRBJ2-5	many	TGTGCCAGTAGTATCGGACAGTTCCAAGAGACCCAGTACTTC	CASSIGQFQETQYF
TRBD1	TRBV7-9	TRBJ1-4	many	TGTGCCAGCAGCTTACAAACAGGGGCACATGAAAAACTGTTTTTT	CASSLQTGAHEKLFF
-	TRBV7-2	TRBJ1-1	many	TGTGCCAGCCTCCCGACCAGCCAGGGATACACTGAAGCTTTCTTT	CASLPTSQGYTEAFF
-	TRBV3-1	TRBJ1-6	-	TGTGCCAGCAGCCCCTCCGGCAGGGATAGCTCACCCCTCCACTTT	CASSPSGRDSSPLHF
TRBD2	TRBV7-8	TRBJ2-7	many	TGTGCCAGCAGACCTAGCGGGGGGGTCGAGCAGTACTTC	CASRPSGGVEQYF
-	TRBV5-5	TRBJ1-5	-	TGTGCCAGCAGCGCAACAGGGACAAATCAGCCCCAGCATTTT	CASSATGTNQPQHF
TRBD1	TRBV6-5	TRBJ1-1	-	TGTGCCAGCAGTCCATGGACAGGGGGAGGGACTGAAGCTTTCTTT	CASSPWTGGGTEAFF
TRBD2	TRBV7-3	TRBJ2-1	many	TGTGCCAGCAGCTTAAATGCGGCGGGAGGGGGTGAGCAGTTCTTC	CASSLNAAGGGEQFF
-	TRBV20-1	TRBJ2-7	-	TGCAGTGCTATCGGTACCGGTGGGTCCTACGAGCAGTACTTC	CSAIGTGGSYEQYF
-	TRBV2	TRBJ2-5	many	TGTGCCAGCAGCCATGGGACAAAAGAGACCCAGTACTTC	CASSHGTKETQYF
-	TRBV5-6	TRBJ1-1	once	TGTGCCAGCAGCTTAAAACGGGAAGCTTTCTTT	CASSLKREAFF
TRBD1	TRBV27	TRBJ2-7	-	TGTGCCAGCAGGATAACAGGGGCGGGCGAGCAGTACTTC	CASRITGAGEQYF
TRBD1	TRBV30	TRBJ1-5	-	TGTGCGGCGGGGACAGGGGACGATCAGCCCCAGCATTTT	CAAGTGDDQPQHF